Shown below are 17 T cell receptor beta chains from a single sample sequenced in a study of T cells in Graves' hyperthyroidism and ophthalmopathy. Amplified TCR beta CDR3 regions derived from RNA transcripts. Researchers ran a first-round RT-PCR on the TCR CDR3 using the HTBI primer set. MiXCR, applied by TCRdb to the multiplex PCR reads, yields one record per CDR3 protein. In the table there are around 440,000 distinct CDR3 sequences, 15% to 18% of which are singletons. Sequencing used blood. These receptors all stem from a woman aged 18-29 years with Graves' hyperthyroidism.

This clonotype was seen at least ten times. The V call is TRBV27, the J call TRBJ2-1, with D maybe TRBD1 (7 bases). The V end lost 8 bases, the J end lost 5 bases, and 10 bases lay between the germline ends. Germline CDR1 and CDR2: MNHEY and SMNVEV (reference sequence). This CDR3 spans 12 amino acids. The CDR3 protein is CASAGQNNEQFF. In DNA form, the CDR3 reads TGTGCCAGCGCGGGACAGAACAATGAGCAGTTCTTC.

Worth noting for this clonotype: Just one base apart from a much larger clone, this may be a read error. The chain is built from TRBV11-1 and TRBJ2-5, with D possibly TRBD2 on 7 matching bases. CDR1 is SGHAT and CDR2 is FQDESV in the germline V gene (reference sequence). The CDR3 is 14 amino acids. V shed 4 bases and J shed 5 bases, with 14 bases lying between them. CDR3 nucleotide sequence: TGTGCCAGCAGCTCGGGACGGGGGGCGGAGACCCAGTACTTC. This gives the protein CASSSGRGAETQYF.

Ten or more counts support this clonotype. The chain is built from TRBV27 and TRBJ1-2, with D possibly matching TRBD1 (6 bases). Germline loops: CDR1 MNHEY, CDR2 SMNVEV (reference sequence). V shed 6 bases and J shed 2 bases, with 16 bases lying between them. This CDR3 is 15 amino acids long. The CDR3 spells CASSSPRGPNYGYTF. The CDR3 DNA reads as TGTGCCAGCAGCTCCCCACGGGGGCCCAACTATGGCTACACCTTC.

At least ten counts were recorded for this clonotype. This chain links TRBV2 with TRBJ2-1, with 7 nucleotides matching TRBD2. The CDR3 contains 15 residues. Germline V gene sequence: CDR1 SNHLY, CDR2 FYNNEI. The V segment lost 8 bases and the J segment 6 bases; nucleotides outside the gene matches: 13. The CDR3 loop reads CASGREGPSPNEQFF. The DNA for the CDR3 is TGTGCCAGCGGGAGGGAGGGGCCTAGCCCCAATGAGCAGTTCTTC.

This clonotype was detected ten times or more. The chain couples TRBV2 to TRBJ1-2, with a tentative D call TRBD1 (6 bases). The V gene lost 7 bases and the J gene lost 4 bases, with 16 bases spanning the gap. The length of the CDR3 is 14 residues. Per germline, CDR1 SNHLY and CDR2 FYNNEI. This CDR3 reads CASTRLGTTYGYTF. The CDR3 nucleotides read TGTGCCAGCACTCGTCTCGGGACAACCTATGGCTACACCTTC.

This clonotype was counted many times. The rearrangement joins TRBV7-3 to TRBJ1-1, with a weak D call TRBD1 (5 bases). Germline loops: CDR1 SGHTA, CDR2 FQGTGA. The ends were cut back, 3 bases at V and 5 bases at J, with 10 bases in the middle. The CDR3 is 13 amino acids. The CDR3 spells CASSFREQTEAFF. For the CDR3, the DNA is TGTGCCAGCAGCTTCAGGGAACAGACTGAAGCTTTCTTT.

This clonotype was seen many times. The V call is TRBV12-3 or TRBV12-4, the J call TRBJ1-4, with D tentatively TRBD1 (5 bases). The CDR3 contains 14 residues. Trimming pared 5 bases from V and 3 bases from J, leaving 10 bases between. This CDR3 reads CASSPGGANEKLFF. The CDR3 DNA sequence: TGTGCCAGCAGTCCGGGGGGTGCTAATGAAAAACTGTTTTTT.

The CDR3 DNA reads as TGTGCCAGCAGTCGGGCTAGCGGGGGCACAGGCTCCCCAGAGACCCAGTACTTC. Its protein product is CASSRASGGTGSPETQYF. This chain links TRBV28 with TRBJ2-5, with TRBD2 matching over 10 bases. Unmatched junction bases numbered 16, after V lost 5 bases and J lost 4 bases. The CDR3 length is 18 residues. Germline V CDR1 and CDR2: MDHEN, SYDVKM.

Here the CDR3 reads CASSLSPGNTIYF. CDR3 DNA sequence: TGTGCCAGCAGTTTATCCCCTGGAAACACCATATATTTT. V is TRBV28 and J is TRBJ1-3, with D hard to call. The germline gives CDR1 MDHEN, CDR2 SYDVKM. V was trimmed by 1 base and J by 2 bases, leaving 3 bases between them. This CDR3 has 13 amino acids.

This clonotype was detected a few times. J is TRBJ2-1 and V is TRBV30; TRBD2 might be the D (5 bases). V gave up 6 bases and J gave up 8 bases, with 20 bases separating them. CDR1 is GTSNPN, CDR2 SVGIG, per germline (reference sequence). The CDR3 runs to 14 residues. CDR3 DNA sequence: TGTGCCTGTAGAGGACTTAGTCATTTGGATGAGCAGTTCTTC. This codes for CACRGLSHLDEQFF.

The table lists this clonotype with many counts. The chain links TRBV20-1 to TRBJ2-7, with 7 bases identical to TRBD2. CDR1 and CDR2 (germline): DFQATT, SNEGSKA (reference sequence). CDR3 size: 14 residues. V gave up 3 bases and J gave up 4 bases; unmatched junction bases: 9. CDR3 in DNA: TGCAGTGCTAGCCCGCCTAGCGGATTATACGAGCAGTACTTC. The encoded protein is CSASPPSGLYEQYF.

In this sample, this clonotype turned up many times. V usage is TRBV9 and J usage is TRBJ1-4; 9 bases map to TRBD1. The CDR3 contains 14 residues. V dropped 3 bases and J dropped 8; count of bases not matched to a gene: 5. Germline V gene data show CDR1 as SGDLS and CDR2 as YYNGEE. This CDR3 is CASSAQGAQEKLFF. The CDR3 nucleotides are TGTGCCAGCAGCGCACAGGGGGCTCAAGAAAAACTGTTTTTT.

The chain uses TRBV19 and TRBJ1-5, with D hard to call. CDR3 length: 15 residues. Trimming took 3 bases from V and 6 from J, leaving 15 bases between them. The V gene's germline CDR1 is LNHDA and CDR2 SQIVND (reference sequence). CDR3 DNA: TGTGCCAGTAGTATTGGCCTTCGAGGCGGTCAGCCCCAGCATTTT. Its protein product is CASSIGLRGGQPQHF.

The table lists this clonotype with many counts. The chain is built from TRBV27 and TRBJ2-2; tentative D call: TRBD2 (7 bases). The CDR3 is 17 residues long. The V end lost 4 bases, the J end lost 5 bases, and 20 bases lay between the germline ends. Per the germline V gene, CDR1 is MNHEY and CDR2 is SMNVEV (reference sequence). CDR3 nucleotides: TGTGCCAGCAGTTATACAGGGAGGGGCGGTAGGACCGGGGAGCTGTTTTTT. It encodes CASSYTGRGGRTGELFF.

J is TRBJ2-2 and V is TRBV27; D possibly corresponds to TRBD1 (5 bases). Germline-derived CDR1 and CDR2 are MNHEY and SMNVEV (reference sequence). Trimming stripped 5 bases from V and 4 bases from J, with 11 bases between. CDR3 length: 14 amino acids. In DNA, the CDR3 is TGTGCCAGCAGTGAGACAGCCCGCACCGGGGAGCTGTTTTTT. Protein sequence: CASSETARTGELFF.

V gene TRBV20-1 combines with J gene TRBJ1-2; a weak D match, TRBD1 (6 bases). Germline assignment: CDR1 DFQATT and CDR2 SNEGSKA (reference sequence). V was clipped by 5 bases and J by 2 bases, with 9 bases between them. The CDR3 loop spans 12 amino acids. DNA for the CDR3: TGCAGTGCTGGACAGCCCAACTATGGCTACACCTTC. Its protein is CSAGQPNYGYTF.

This chain connects TRBV6-1 to TRBJ1-2, with a possible D match to TRBD1 (6 bases). Germline V gene sequence: CDR1 MNHNS, CDR2 SASEGT. This CDR3 contains 13 residues. The ends were cut back, 5 bases at V and 8 bases at J, with 15 bases in the middle. CDR3 in DNA: TGTGCCAGCAGTAATCCAGGGGATCAAGGCTACACCTTC. Amino acids: CASSNPGDQGYTF.